Reported below is one T cell receptor (beta chain). The antigen it recognizes is unknown. Base qualities are not at hand, and no much larger clone is one base apart. TCRbeta CDR3 regions were amplified from genomic DNA by means of the immunoSEQ Assay, a bias-controlled multiplex PCR. For the original study's pipeline: The number of nucleated cells in each sample was estimated by amplification of reference gene primers within the assay. To quantify the absolute abundance of each unique TCRbeta CDR3 rearrangement, sequence reads were collapsed and filtered. For each sample, productive Simpson clonality was calculated as the square root of Simpson's diversity index over productive rearrangements. The clones in this table, taken by TCRdb from immuneACCESS, are in-frame only. Not every clone is retained; where verified, under half of the shortfall comes from an unresolved V gene, and the cause of the rest is unknown. For V, J and clone size, that table is used; D and trimming come from the DNA. Across this sample there are around 190,000 clones, with 65% to 90% seen only once. Over 10% of the sample is taken by the ten largest.

This sample is drawn from a study of blood T cell repertoires in COVID-19 (dated by TCRdb to 2020 to 2021). Regarding the complete study: Samples covering the acute and convalescent phases of COVID-19 were provided by collaborators in the United States, Italy and Spain. The material from the prospective study consisted of cDNA or gDNA derived from T cells, B-cell-depleted T cells, or PBMCs. Deeply sampled blood TCRbeta repertoires from subjects exposed to, actively infected with, or recovered from COVID-19 were included in the dataset. A freely available public database, intended as a resource for researchers studying the immune response to SARS-CoV-2, is where the repertoires were released. Samples came from the ongoing ImmuneRACE study (first 160 participants) plus 1,254 subjects from 6 global collaborators. The sample metadata nearly always contained a de-identified subject ID, COVID-19 status, age in years and sex. Where HLA class I and class II types were available, the types were taken from metadata supplied by the sample provider, not from assay-based typing.

The CDR1 and CDR2 encoded by the germline V gene are SNHLY and FYNNEI. Trimming removed 10 bases from V and 5 bases from J; the gene matches leave 18 bases unexplained. The CDR3 holds 16 amino acids from the cysteine to the phenylalanine. The retained sequence is limited to the CDR3, 48 bases, with the frame set at the first base. Each collaborating institution followed its own protocols to collect whole blood in K2EDTA tubes. For TCRbeta analysis, collaborators shipped samples as frozen whole blood, isolated PBMCs, or DNA extracted from either of those sample types. General study outcomes and caveats: The amount of clinical and demographic metadata varied by source and participant and was provided uncurated.

The source material was peripheral blood. The receptor chain draws on TRBV2 and TRBJ2-7, and 9 junction bases match TRBD1. This receptor was identified in a human donor in a cohort sampled during active COVID-19. Read as DNA, the sequence is TGTGCCATACGATTGAAGGGGGACAGGGTGTACAACGAGCAGTACTTC. Its protein is CAIRLKGDRVYNEQYF.